This T cell receptor (beta chain) was sequenced for a study of spatial heterogeneity in lung cancer. About the research overall: In cases with available follow-up PBMC samples, these were sequenced at a median of about 25 months after resection. For the average unique TCR and UMI combination, more than nine occurrences appeared in raw reads. Study-wide results and caveats: There were more appearances of ubiquitous expanded tumor TCRs in blood at resection than at follow-up.

With regard to this clonotype: Its target is not known. Relative to the germline gene, one junction end is altered; a read error may explain this.

Sample time point: blood at routine non-recurrence follow-up after resection. In each case, whole RNA from tumor, nontumor lung or frozen PBMC was sequenced unsorted. This CDR3 has 14 residues. Germline lookup yields CDR1 SGHRS and CDR2 YFSETQ. Every TCR cDNA molecule bore its own unique molecular identifier. TCRdb processed the 5' RACE reads anew with MiXCR; each CDR3 protein has one entry. Among more than 95,000 distinct CDR3 sequences listed, 9.5% to 15% were seen once. This specimen consisted of PBMCs, obtained at follow-up. This sequence was found in a male donor with early-stage non-small cell lung cancer. The J gene is TRBJ2-3, the V gene TRBV5-1; TRBD1 might be the D (7 bases). The CDR3 is CASRLEGAHDTQYF. CDR3 in DNA: TGCGCCAGCAGATTGGAGGGGGCGCACGATACGCAGTATTTT.